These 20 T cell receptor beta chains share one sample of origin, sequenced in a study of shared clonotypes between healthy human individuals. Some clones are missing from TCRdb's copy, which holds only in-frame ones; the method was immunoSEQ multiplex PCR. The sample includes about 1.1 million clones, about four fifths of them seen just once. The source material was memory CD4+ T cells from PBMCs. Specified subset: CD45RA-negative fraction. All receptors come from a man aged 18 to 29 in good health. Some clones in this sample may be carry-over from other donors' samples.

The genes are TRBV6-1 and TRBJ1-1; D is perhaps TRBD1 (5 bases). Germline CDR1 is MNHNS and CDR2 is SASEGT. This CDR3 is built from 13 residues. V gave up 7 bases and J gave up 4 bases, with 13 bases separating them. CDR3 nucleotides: TGTGCCAGCAATCTCGAGGGGTCCACTGAAGCTTTCTTT. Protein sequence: CASNLEGSTEAFF.

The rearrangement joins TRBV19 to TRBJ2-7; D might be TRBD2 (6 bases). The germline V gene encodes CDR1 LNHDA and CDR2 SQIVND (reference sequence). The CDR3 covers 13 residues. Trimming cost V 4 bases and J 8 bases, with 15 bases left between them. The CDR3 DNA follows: TGTGCCAGTAGTACCCGGACTATCAACCAGCAGTACTTC. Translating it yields CASSTRTINQQYF.

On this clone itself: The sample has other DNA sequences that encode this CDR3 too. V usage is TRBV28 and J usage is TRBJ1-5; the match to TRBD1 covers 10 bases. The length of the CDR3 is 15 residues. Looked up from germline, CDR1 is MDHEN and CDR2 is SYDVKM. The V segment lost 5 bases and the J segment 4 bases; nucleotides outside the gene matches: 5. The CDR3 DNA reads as TGTGCCAGCAGTCCCCGGGACAGGGGTAATCAGCCCCAGCATTTT. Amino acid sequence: CASSPRDRGNQPQHF.

The CDR3 nucleotides read TGTGCCAGCTCACCACCGAGAAGGGCGTTCGCCACTGAAGCTTTCTTT. This gives the protein CASSPPRRAFATEAFF. This chain uses TRBV18 with TRBJ1-1, with no clear D. The V end was cut by 0 bases, the J end by 4 bases, with 15 bases between. The germline V gene has CDR1 KGHSH and CDR2 LQKENI. CDR3 length: 16 amino acids.

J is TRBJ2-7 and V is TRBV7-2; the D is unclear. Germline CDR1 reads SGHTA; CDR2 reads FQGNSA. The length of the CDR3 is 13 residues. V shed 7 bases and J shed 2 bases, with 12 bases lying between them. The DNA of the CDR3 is TGTGCCAGCACCATGTTAGGGCCCTACGAGCAGTACTTC. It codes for CASTMLGPYEQYF.

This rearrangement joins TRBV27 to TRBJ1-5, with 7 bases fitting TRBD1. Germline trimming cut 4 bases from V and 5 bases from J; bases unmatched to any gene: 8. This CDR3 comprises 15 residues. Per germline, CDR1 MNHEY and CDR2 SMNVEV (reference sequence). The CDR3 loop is CASSSRGQVYQPQHF. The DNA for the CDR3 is TGTGCCAGCAGTTCTCGCGGACAGGTATATCAGCCCCAGCATTTT.

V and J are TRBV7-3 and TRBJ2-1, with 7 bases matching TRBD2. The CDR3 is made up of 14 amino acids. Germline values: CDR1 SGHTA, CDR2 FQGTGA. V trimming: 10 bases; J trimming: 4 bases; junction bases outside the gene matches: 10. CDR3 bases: TGTGCCACCTCCCAAGCGGGGCCGTACAATGAGCAGTTCTTC. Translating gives CATSQAGPYNEQFF.

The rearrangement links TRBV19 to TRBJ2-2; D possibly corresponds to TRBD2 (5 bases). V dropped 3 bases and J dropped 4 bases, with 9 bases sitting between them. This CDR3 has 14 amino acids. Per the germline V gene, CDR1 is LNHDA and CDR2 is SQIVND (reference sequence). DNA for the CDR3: TGTGCCAGTAGTATCGGGGTCTCCACCGGGGAGCTGTTTTTT. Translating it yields CASSIGVSTGELFF.

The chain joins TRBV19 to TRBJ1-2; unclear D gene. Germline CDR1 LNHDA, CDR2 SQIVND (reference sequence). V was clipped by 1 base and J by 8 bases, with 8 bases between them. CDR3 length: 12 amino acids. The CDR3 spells CASSIAGKGYTF. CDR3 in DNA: TGTGCCAGTAGTATAGCTGGAAAGGGCTACACCTTC. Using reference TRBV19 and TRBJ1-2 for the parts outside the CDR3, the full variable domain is DGGITQSPKYLFRKEGQNVTLSCEQNLNHDAMYWYRQDPGQGLRLIYYSQIVNDFQKGDIAEGYSVSREKKESFPLTVTSAQKNPTAFYLCASSIAGKGYTFGSGTRLTVV.

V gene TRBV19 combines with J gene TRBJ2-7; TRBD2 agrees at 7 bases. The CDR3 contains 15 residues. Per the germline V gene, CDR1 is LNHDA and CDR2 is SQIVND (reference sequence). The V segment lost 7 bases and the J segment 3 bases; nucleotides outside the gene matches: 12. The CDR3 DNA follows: TGTGCCAGTATCCCTTTTCGACAGCGGGGCTACGAGCAGTACTTC. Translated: CASIPFRQRGYEQYF.

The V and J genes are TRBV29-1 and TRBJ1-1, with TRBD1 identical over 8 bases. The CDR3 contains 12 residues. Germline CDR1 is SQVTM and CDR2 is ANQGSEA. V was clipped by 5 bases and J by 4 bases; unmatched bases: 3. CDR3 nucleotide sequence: TGCAGCGTTATGACAGGGGCCACTGAAGCTTTCTTT. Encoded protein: CSVMTGATEAFF.

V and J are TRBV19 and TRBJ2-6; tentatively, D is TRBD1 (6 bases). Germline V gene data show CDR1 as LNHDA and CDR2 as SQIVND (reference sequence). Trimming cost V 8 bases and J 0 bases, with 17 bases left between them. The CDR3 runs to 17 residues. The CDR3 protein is CASYVGAGYSGANVLTF. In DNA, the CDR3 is TGTGCCAGTTACGTGGGGGCAGGGTACTCTGGGGCCAACGTCCTGACTTTC.

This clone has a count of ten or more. This chain's CDR3 is CASSGGLANEQFF. CDR3 nucleotide sequence: TGTGCCAGCAGCGGAGGACTAGCCAATGAGCAGTTCTTC. The genes are TRBV11-2 and TRBJ2-1, with TRBD2 identical over 8 bases. Germline-derived CDR1 and CDR2 are SGHAT and FQNNGV. The CDR3 spans 13 residues. V shed 5 bases, J shed 6 bases, and the junction held 3 bases outside the gene matches.

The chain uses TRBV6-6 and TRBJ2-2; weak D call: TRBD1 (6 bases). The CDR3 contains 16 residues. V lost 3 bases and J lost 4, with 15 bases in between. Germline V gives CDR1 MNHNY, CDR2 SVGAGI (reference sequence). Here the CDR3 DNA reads TGTGCCAGCAGTTATTTGAGTTACAGGGTCACCGGGGAGCTGTTTTTT. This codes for CASSYLSYRVTGELFF.

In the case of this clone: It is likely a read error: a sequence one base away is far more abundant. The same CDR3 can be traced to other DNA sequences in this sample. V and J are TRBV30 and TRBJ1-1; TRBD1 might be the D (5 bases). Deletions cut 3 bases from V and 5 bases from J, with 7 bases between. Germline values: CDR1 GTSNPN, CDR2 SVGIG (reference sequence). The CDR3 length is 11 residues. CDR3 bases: TGTGCCTGGAGGGACATAACTGAAGCTTTCTTT. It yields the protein CAWRDITEAFF.

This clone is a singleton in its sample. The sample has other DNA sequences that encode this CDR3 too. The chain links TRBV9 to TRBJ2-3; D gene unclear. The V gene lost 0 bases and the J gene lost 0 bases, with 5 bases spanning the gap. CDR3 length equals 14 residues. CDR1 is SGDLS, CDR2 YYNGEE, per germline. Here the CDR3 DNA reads TGTGCCAGCAGCGTAGGTACTAGCACAGATACGCAGTATTTT. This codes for CASSVGTSTDTQYF.

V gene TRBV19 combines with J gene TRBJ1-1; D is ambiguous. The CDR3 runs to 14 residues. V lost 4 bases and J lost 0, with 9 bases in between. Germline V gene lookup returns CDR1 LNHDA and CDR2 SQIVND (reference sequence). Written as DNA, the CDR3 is TGTGCCAGTAGTAACCCCACGGTGAACACTGAAGCTTTCTTT. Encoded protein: CASSNPTVNTEAFF.

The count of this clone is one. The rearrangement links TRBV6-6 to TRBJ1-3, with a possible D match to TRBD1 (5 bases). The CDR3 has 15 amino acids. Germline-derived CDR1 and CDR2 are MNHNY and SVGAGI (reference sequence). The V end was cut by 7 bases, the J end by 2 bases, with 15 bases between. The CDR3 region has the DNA TGTGCCAGCAAGGGGAATTGGGAACCTGGAAACACCATATATTTT. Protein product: CASKGNWEPGNTIYF.

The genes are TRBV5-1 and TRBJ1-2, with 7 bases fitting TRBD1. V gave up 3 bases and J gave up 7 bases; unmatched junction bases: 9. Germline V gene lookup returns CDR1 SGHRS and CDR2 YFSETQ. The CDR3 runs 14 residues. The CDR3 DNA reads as TGCGCCAGCAGCTCTGAAGGGGGCAGGGGTGGCTACACCTTC. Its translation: CASSSEGGRGGYTF. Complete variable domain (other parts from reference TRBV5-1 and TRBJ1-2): KAGVTQTPRYLIKTRGQQVTLSCSPISGHRSVSWYQQTPGQGLQFLFEYFSETQRNKGNFPGRFSGRQFSNSRSEMNVSTLELGDSALYLCASSSEGGRGGYTFGSGTRLTVV.

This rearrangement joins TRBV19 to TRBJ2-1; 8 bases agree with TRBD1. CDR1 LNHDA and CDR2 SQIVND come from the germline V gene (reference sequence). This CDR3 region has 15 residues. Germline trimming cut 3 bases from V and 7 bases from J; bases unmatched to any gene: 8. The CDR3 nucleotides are TGTGCCAGTAGTATCCAGGGGGCCGGATCGAATGAGCAGTTCTTC. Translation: CASSIQGAGSNEQFF.